These 20 T cell receptor beta chains were sequenced from one sample in a study of Graves' ophthalmopathy and Graves' hyperthyroidism. Amplified TCR beta CDR3 regions were obtained using RNA transcripts as template. HTBI primers served in a first-round RT-PCR, which a second-round multiplex PCR followed. MiXCR, run by TCRdb on the multiplex PCR reads, gives a single entry per CDR3 protein. The repertoire holds a few hundred thousand distinct CDR3 sequences, with approximately 37% as singletons. Sequencing was performed on peripheral blood or thyroid tissue (not recorded which). Receptors originate from an adult man with Graves' hyperthyroidism.

V and J are TRBV2 and TRBJ1-2, with TRBD1 matching over 7 bases. Looked up from germline, CDR1 is SNHLY and CDR2 is FYNNEI. V lost 9 bases, J lost 4 bases, and 2 bases stayed unmatched. The CDR3 is made up of 11 amino acids. CDR3 nucleotides: TGTGCCAGACAGGGGCTCTATGGCTACACCTTC. This sequence encodes CARQGLYGYTF.

This clonotype showed up many times. The chain has TRBV12-3 or TRBV12-4 and TRBJ1-3; 9 bases are a match to TRBD1. J was trimmed by 4 bases and V by 3 bases; bases with no gene match: 1. This CDR3 contains 14 residues. The CDR3 nucleotides are TGTGCCAGCAGTTTGACAGGGGGAGGAAACACCATATATTTT. Residues: CASSLTGGGNTIYF.

The chain combines TRBV7-3 with TRBJ2-7, with 8 bases identical to TRBD1. V dropped 0 bases and J dropped 0; count of bases not matched to a gene: 19. CDR1 is SGHTA, CDR2 FQGTGA, per germline. CDR3 length: 21 residues. This CDR3 is CASSLTPGTGRSPWASYEQYF. The CDR3 coding sequence is TGTGCCAGCAGCTTAACCCCAGGGACAGGAAGATCACCTTGGGCCTCCTACGAGCAGTACTTC.

This sequence joins TRBV11-1 and TRBJ1-1, with a tentative D call TRBD1 (5 bases). The V end lost 5 bases, the J end lost 3 bases, and 19 bases lay between the germline ends. CDR1 is SGHAT, CDR2 FQDESV, per germline (reference sequence). The CDR3 has 16 amino acids. The CDR3 is CASSNRQGAGYTEAFF. The CDR3 DNA reads as TGTGCCAGCAGCAACAGACAAGGGGCGGGTTACACTGAAGCTTTCTTT.

The J gene is TRBJ2-7, the V gene TRBV7-9; D may correspond to TRBD1 or TRBD2 (6 bases each). The germline gives CDR1 SEHNR, CDR2 FQNEAQ (reference sequence). The ends were cut back, 3 bases at V and 0 bases at J, with 15 bases in the middle. The CDR3 is 16 amino acids. CDR3 in amino acids: CASSFEGGGGSYEQYF. The CDR3 DNA reads as TGTGCCAGCAGCTTTGAGGGAGGAGGGGGCTCCTACGAGCAGTACTTC.

The gene calls are TRBV27 and TRBJ1-1; D might be TRBD1 (5 bases). The CDR3 is 15 amino acids. CDR1 is MNHEY and CDR2 is SMNVEV in the germline V gene (reference sequence). V gave up 6 bases and J gave up 5 bases, with 19 bases separating them. The CDR3 DNA follows: TGTGCCAGCAGCCCCCAGCGTGGGGGAGGGACTGAAGCTTTCTTT. Its translation: CASSPQRGGGTEAFF.

The gene calls are TRBV6-5 and TRBJ2-7; TRBD1 is a possible D gene (5 bases). Per germline, CDR1 MNHEY and CDR2 SVGAGI. Trimming cost V 5 bases and J 0 bases, with 14 bases left between them. The CDR3 is made up of 15 amino acids. The CDR3 sequence: CASSAQDKPSYEQYF. The CDR3 DNA follows: TGTGCCAGCAGTGCCCAGGACAAACCCTCCTACGAGCAGTACTTC.

A note on this clonotype: One end of the junction is discordant with germline, which a read error may explain. This chain uses TRBV7-7 with TRBJ1-2; TRBD1 matches at 8 bases. Germline CDR1 is SSHAT and CDR2 is FNYEAQ (reference sequence). There are 15 residues in the CDR3. CDR3 sequence (DNA): TGTGCTAGCAGCTTAGAGGCAGGGGGCGGAAGCGGCTACACCTTC. It translates to CASSLEAGGGSGYTF.

This clonotype was seen repeatedly, ten times or more. The gene calls are TRBV10-3 and TRBJ1-1; 9 bases line up with TRBD1. J lost 6 bases, V lost 7 bases, and 3 bases had no gene match. CDR1 and CDR2 (germline): ENHRY, SYGVKD. The CDR3 length is 12 residues. CDR3 region: CAINTGGSEAFF. The DNA for the CDR3 is TGTGCCATCAACACAGGGGGCTCTGAAGCTTTCTTT.

This clonotype turned up a few times. A much more abundant neighbour one base away suggests this may be a read error. J is TRBJ2-2 and V is TRBV7-9; 7 bases align to TRBD1. Germline-derived CDR1 and CDR2 are SEHNR and FQNEAQ (reference sequence). The trim removed 5 bases at V and 4 bases at J, leaving 4 bases unmatched. The CDR3 loop spans 14 amino acids. CDR3 in amino acids: CASSQPGGTGELFF. Written as DNA, the CDR3 is TGTGCCAGCAGCCAACCAGGGGGCACCGGGGAGCTGTTTTTT.

The rearrangement links TRBV19 to TRBJ1-1; a possible D gene is TRBD1 (5 bases). Germline V gene lookup returns CDR1 LNHDA and CDR2 SQIVND (reference sequence). V gave up 9 bases and J gave up 4 bases, with 15 bases separating them. The CDR3 is 13 amino acids. The CDR3 DNA sequence: TGTGCCAGCACGGCAGGGTTCGGCACTGAAGCTTTCTTT. Protein: CASTAGFGTEAFF. Complete variable domain (other parts from reference TRBV19 and TRBJ1-1): DGGITQSPKYLFRKEGQNVTLSCEQNLNHDAMYWYRQDPGQGLRLIYYSQIVNDFQKGDIAEGYSVSREKKESFPLTVTSAQKNPTAFYLCASTAGFGTEAFFGQGTRLTVV.

This clonotype was detected ten times or more. J is TRBJ1-5 and V is TRBV29-1; D ambiguous. Trimming shortened V by 1 base and J by 3 bases, and 7 bases separated the two germline ends. The germline gives CDR1 SQVTM, CDR2 ANQGSEA. The CDR3 length is 13 residues. The CDR3 loop reads CSVEAGSNQPQHF. CDR3 in DNA: TGCAGCGTTGAAGCAGGATCCAATCAGCCCCAGCATTTT.

On this clonotype: No DNA is shown, since the ends of the CDR3 on it are uncertain; the CDR3 is the one TCRdb lists. The chain uses TRBV7-8 and TRBJ2-5; TRBD2 was called by the table and not checked on the DNA. The germline V gene has CDR1 SGHVS and CDR2 FQNEAQ. The CDR3 has 20 residues if both end residues are counted. The CDR3 sequence: CDSSFYICSAKGLAGGSQYF.

Concerning this clonotype itself: This may be a read error, as it is one base from a much larger clone. The genes are TRBV12-3 or TRBV12-4 and TRBJ2-7; 10 positions agree with TRBD1. The CDR3 runs 15 residues. The CDR3: CASRRGGDRGHEQCF. Written as DNA, the CDR3 is TGTGCCAGCAGGAGGGGAGGGGACAGGGGCCACGAGCAGTGCTTC.

Comments on this clonotype: The CDR3 does not end in the conserved phenylalanine or tryptophan, so this is likely a read error. The chain employs TRBV4-2 and TRBJ1-1, with 7 bases identical to TRBD1. This CDR3 comprises 15 residues. V gave up 3 bases and J gave up 1 base; unmatched junction bases: 5. The germline gives CDR1 LGHNA, CDR2 YNFKEQ. The CDR3 DNA is TGTGCCAGCAGCCACCTAGGACAGGCGAACACTGAAGCTTTCCTT. The encoded protein is CASSHLGQANTEAFL.

The V and J genes are TRBV15 and TRBJ2-5; 10 bases map to TRBD2. J lost 5 bases, V lost 3 bases, and 12 bases had no gene match. CDR3 size: 17 residues. Germline V gene lookup returns CDR1 LNHNV and CDR2 YYDKDF (reference sequence). The CDR3 DNA sequence: TGTGCCACCAGCAGGACAGCGGGGGGGCCCGGAGGGGAGACCCAGTACTTC. It specifies CATSRTAGGPGGETQYF.

About this clonotype itself: Germline is not matched at one junction end, which may reflect a read error. The genes are TRBV6-5 and TRBJ2-7, with D perhaps matching TRBD1 (6 bases). CDR1 is MNHEY, CDR2 SVGAGI, per germline. This CDR3 spans 12 amino acids. CDR3 region: CASSGTSYGQYF. CDR3 DNA: TGTGCCAGCAGTGGGACATCCTACGGGCAGTACTTC.

This chain uses TRBV5-1 with TRBJ1-1; 9 bases map to TRBD1. V was pared by 2 bases and J by 4 bases, with 3 bases of the junction left unmatched. This CDR3 is 14 amino acids long. Germline lookup yields CDR1 SGHRS and CDR2 YFSETQ. The CDR3 region is CASSLMTGGTEAFF. Here the CDR3 DNA reads TGCGCCAGCAGCTTAATGACAGGGGGCACTGAAGCTTTCTTT.

In its sample, this clonotype was seen a few times. The chain recombines TRBV7-8 with TRBJ1-2; TRBD1 matches 12 bases. The CDR3 is made up of 14 amino acids. The V gene end was trimmed by 8 bases and the J gene end by 6 bases; junction bases not matched to a gene: 7. The germline V gene has CDR1 SGHVS and CDR2 FQNEAQ. CDR3 sequence: CASSSGTGGDGYTF. The CDR3 nucleotides read TGTGCCAGCTCATCGGGGACAGGGGGCGATGGCTACACCTTC.

In its sample, this clonotype was seen many times. The J gene is TRBJ1-6, the V gene TRBV5-8; 8 positions agree with TRBD1. The V segment lost 3 bases and the J segment 10 bases; nucleotides outside the gene matches: 15. The length of the CDR3 is 17 residues. The V gene's germline CDR1 is SGHTS and CDR2 YDEGEE. The CDR3 protein is CASSSTGQVVRGSPLHF. CDR3 bases: TGTGCCAGCAGCTCGACGGGACAGGTGGTTAGGGGGTCACCCCTCCACTTT.